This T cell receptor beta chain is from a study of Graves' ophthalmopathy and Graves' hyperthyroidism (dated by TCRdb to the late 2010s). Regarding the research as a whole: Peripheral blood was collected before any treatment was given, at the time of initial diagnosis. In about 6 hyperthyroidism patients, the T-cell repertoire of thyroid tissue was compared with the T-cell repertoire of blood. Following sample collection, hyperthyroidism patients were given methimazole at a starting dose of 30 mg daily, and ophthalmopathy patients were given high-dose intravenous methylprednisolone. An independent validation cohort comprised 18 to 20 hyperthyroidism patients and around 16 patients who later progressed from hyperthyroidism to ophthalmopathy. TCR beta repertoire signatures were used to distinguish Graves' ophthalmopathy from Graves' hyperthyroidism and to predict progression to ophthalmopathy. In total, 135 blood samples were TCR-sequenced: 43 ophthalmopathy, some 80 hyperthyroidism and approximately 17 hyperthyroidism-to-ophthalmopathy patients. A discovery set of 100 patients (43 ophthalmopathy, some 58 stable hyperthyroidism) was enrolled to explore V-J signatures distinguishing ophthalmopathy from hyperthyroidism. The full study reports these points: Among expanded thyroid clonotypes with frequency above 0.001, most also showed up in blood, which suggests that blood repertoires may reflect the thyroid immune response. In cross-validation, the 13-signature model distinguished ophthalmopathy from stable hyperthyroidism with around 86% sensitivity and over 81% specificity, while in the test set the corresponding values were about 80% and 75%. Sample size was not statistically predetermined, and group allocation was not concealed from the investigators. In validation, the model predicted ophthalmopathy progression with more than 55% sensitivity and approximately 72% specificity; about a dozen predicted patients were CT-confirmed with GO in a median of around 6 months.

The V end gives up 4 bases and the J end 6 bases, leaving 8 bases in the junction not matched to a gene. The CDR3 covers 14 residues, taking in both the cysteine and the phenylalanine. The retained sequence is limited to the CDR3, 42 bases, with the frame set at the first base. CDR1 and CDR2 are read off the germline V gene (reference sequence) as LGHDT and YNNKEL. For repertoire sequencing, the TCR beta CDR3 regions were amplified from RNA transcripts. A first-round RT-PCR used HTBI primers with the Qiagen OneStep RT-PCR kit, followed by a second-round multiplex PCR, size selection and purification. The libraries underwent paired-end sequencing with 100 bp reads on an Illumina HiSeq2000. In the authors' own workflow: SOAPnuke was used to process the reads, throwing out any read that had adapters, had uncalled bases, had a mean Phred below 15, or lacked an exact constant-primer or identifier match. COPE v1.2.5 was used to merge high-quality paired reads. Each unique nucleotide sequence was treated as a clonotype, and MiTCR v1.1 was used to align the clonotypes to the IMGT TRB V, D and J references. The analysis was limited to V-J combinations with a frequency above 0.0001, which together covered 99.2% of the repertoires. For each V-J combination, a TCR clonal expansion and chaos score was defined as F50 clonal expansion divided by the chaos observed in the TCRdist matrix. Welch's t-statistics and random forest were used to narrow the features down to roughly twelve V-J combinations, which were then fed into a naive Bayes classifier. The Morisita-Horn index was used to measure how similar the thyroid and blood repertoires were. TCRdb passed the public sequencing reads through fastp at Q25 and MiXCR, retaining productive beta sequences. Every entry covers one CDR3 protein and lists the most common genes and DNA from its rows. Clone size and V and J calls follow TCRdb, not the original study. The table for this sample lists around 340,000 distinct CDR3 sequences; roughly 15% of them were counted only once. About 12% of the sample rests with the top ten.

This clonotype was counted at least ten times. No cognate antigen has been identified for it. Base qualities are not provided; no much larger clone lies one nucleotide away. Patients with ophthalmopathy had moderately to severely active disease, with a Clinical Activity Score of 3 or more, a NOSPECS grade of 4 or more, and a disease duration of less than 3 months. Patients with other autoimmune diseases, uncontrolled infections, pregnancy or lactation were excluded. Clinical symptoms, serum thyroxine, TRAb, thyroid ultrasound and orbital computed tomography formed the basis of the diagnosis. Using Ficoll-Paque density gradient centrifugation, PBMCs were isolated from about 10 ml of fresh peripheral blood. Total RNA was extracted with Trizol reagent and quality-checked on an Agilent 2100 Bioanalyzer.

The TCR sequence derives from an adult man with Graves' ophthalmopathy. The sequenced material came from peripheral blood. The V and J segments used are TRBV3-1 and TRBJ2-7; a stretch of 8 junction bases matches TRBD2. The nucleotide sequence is TGTGCCAGCAGCCTCGACGGACTAGCTCGCGAGCAGTACTTC. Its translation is CASSLDGLAREQYF.